Sequencing of this T cell receptor beta chain was carried out in a study of blood T cell repertoires in COVID-19. Study overall: Samples came from the United States, Italy and Spain, spanning acute and convalescent COVID-19. PBMCs, B-cell-depleted T cells, or T cells provided the cDNA or gDNA that made up the material.

Source study methods: Amplification with reference gene primers provided the estimates of nucleated cell counts. Sequencing used immunoSEQ multiplex PCR; TCRdb keeps in-frame clones, though not all of them. V, J and clone size derive from that table, while D and trimming were established from the DNA sequence. The sample consists of about 150,000 clones, about 87% of them appearing once. Trimming at V came to 1 base and at J to 5 bases, leaving 1 base not matched to a gene. Germline V lookup: CDR1 SGHTA, CDR2 FQGNSA. The CDR3 extends over 14 amino acids. This clone was recorded only once. This sequence joins TRBV7-2 and TRBJ1-4; 7 nucleotides agree with TRBD1. The clonotype comes from a man aged 45-65 years who had recovered from COVID-19. Source material: peripheral blood. The CDR3 protein is CASSLGDRNEKLFF. CDR3 nucleotides: TGTGCCAGCAGCTTAGGGGACAGAAATGAAAAACTGTTTTTT.